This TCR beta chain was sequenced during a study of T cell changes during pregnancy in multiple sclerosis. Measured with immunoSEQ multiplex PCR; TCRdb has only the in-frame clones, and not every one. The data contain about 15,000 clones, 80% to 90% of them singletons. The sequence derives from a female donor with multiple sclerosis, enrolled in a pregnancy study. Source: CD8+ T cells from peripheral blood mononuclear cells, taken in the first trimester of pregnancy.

The CDR3 reads CASTGRGRGEQYF. For the CDR3, the DNA is TGTGCCAGCACCGGTAGGGGGCGCGGGGAGCAGTACTTC. The V call is TRBV2, the J call TRBJ2-7, with 7 bases identical to TRBD1. This CDR3 is 13 amino acids long. CDR1 SNHLY and CDR2 FYNNEI come from the germline V gene. The V segment lost 7 bases and the J segment 7 bases; nucleotides outside the gene matches: 10. Filled out from reference TRBV2 and TRBJ2-7, the complete variable domain reads EPEVTQTPSHQVTQMGQEVILRCVPISNHLYFYWYRQILGQKVEFLVSFYNNEISEKSEIFDDQFSVERPDGSNFTLKIRSTKLEDSAMYFCASTGRGRGEQYFGPGTRLTVT.